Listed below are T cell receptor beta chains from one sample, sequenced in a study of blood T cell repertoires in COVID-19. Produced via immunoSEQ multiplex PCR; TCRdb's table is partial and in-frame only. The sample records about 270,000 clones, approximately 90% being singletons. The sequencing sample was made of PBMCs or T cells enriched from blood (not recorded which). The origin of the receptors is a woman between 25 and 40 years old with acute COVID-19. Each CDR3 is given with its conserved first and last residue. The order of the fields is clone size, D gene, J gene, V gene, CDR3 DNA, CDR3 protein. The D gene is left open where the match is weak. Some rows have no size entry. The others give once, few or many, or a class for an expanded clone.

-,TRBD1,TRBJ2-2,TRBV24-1,TGTGCCACCAGTGATCCCGGGACAGGGGTTACCGGGGAGCTGTTTTTT,CATSDPGTGVTGELFF
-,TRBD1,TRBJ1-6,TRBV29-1,TGCAGCGTTGGACAGGGTCTGGATTCACCCCTCCACTTT,CSVGQGLDSPLHF
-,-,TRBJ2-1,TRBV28,TGTGCCAGCAACGATCCGGGTACGGAGTCTGGCCTCGTAACGTTCTTC,CASNDPGTESGLVTFF
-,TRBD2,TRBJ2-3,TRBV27,TGTGCCAGCAGTCCTGACTGGCGGGAGGTTAGAGATACGCAGTATTTT,CASSPDWREVRDTQYF
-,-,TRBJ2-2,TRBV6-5,TGTGCCAGCAGTTACCGTGAGACCGGGGAGCTGTTTTTT,CASSYRETGELFF
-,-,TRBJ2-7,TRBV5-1,TGCGCCAGCAGCTCCCCTAGGGTAGGAGCGGGCTACGAGCAGTACTTC,CASSSPRVGAGYEQYF
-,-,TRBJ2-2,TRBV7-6,TGTGCCAGCAGCTCTTTTATGGGGGCTTGGCTATCTGGCGCCGGGGAGCTGTTTTTT,CASSSFMGAWLSGAGELFF
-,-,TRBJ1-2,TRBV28,TGTGCCATCATAGAGGACCTGACTAAATCTGGCTACACCTTC,CAIIEDLTKSGYTF
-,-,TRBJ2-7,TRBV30,TGTGCCTGGAGTAAGGACATCGACGAGCAGTACTTC,CAWSKDIDEQYF
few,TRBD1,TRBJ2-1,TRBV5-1,TGCGCCAGCAGCTTGTACGGGACAGATTCCTACAATGAGCAGTTCTTC,CASSLYGTDSYNEQFF
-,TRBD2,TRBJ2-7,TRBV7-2,TGTGCCAGCAGCTTAGATAGCGGGAGAAGCTCCTACGAGCAGTACTTC,CASSLDSGRSSYEQYF
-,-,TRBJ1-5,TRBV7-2,TGTGCCAGCAGCTTAGGATTGATGTGGGGGACAAATCAGCCCCAGCATTTT,CASSLGLMWGTNQPQHF
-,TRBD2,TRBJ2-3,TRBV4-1,TGCGCCAGCAGCCGGACTAGTTGGGCAGATACGCAGTATTTT,CASSRTSWADTQYF
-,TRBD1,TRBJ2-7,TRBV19,TGTGCCAGTAGTACCGACAGGGCTGATTACGAGCAGTACTTC,CASSTDRADYEQYF
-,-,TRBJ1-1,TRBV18,TGTGCCAGCTCACCAGCCAGGTCGAACACTGAAGCTTTCTTT,CASSPARSNTEAFF
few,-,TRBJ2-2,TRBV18,TGTGCCAGCTCACCGGGACTCCGAAGGGACGGGGAGCTGTTTTTT,CASSPGLRRDGELFF
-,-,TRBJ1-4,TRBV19,TGTGCCAGCCACCAGGGGCAGGCTGAAAAACTGTTTTTT,CASHQGQAEKLFF
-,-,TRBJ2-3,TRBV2,TGTGCCAGCAGCACCCAGGCGGATACGCAGTATTTT,CASSTQADTQYF
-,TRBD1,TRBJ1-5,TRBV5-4,TGTGCCAGCAGCTTGGGGACAGGGGGCAATCAGCCCCAGCATTTT,CASSLGTGGNQPQHF
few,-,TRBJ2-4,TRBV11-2,TGTGCCAGCAGCTTAGCTCCCCTTGGGACTGAACAAGGGGACATTCAGTACTTC,CASSLAPLGTEQGDIQYF
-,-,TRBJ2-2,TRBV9,TGTGCCAGCAGCCCGAGGGAGTACACCGGGGAGCTGTTTTTT,CASSPREYTGELFF
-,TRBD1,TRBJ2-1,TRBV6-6,TGTGCCAGCAGTCCAGGAGGACAGGGGATACCCTCTTTACCCAATGAGCAGTTCTTC,CASSPGGQGIPSLPNEQFF
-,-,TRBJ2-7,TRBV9,TGTGCCAGCAGCCCCTGGCAGGACAGCTCCTACGAGCAGTACTTC,CASSPWQDSSYEQYF
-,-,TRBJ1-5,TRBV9,TGTGCCAGCAGCGTCCGTCCACTCGACCCAGGCGACAATCAGCCCCAGCATTTT,CASSVRPLDPGDNQPQHF
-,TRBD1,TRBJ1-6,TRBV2,TGTGCCGGTACAGGGGGCTCCCTTGAAGGGAATTCACCCCTCCACTTT,CAGTGGSLEGNSPLHF
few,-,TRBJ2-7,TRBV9,TGTGCCAGCAGCCCTCAGGCGGGAAGGGAGCAGTACTTC,CASSPQAGREQYF
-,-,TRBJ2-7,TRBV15,TGTGCCACCAGTTTAACCCACACCTTAGAGCAGTACTTC,CATSLTHTLEQYF
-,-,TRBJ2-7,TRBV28,TGTGCCAGCAGTTTACGATCCCTGATCATTCACAAGTCCTACGAGCAGTACTTC,CASSLRSLIIHKSYEQYF
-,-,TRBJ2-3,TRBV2,TGTGCCAGCAGTGAGTGGGGGCCAGATACGCAGTATTTT,CASSEWGPDTQYF
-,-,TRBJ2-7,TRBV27,TGTGCCAGCAGTCCTAGACAGGCCAGCTCCTACGAGCAGTACTTC,CASSPRQASSYEQYF
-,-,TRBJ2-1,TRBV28,TGTGCCAGCAGTTCCCCGGACAGAAGGGTCTACAATGAGCAGTTCTTC,CASSSPDRRVYNEQFF
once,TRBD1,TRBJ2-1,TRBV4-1,TGCGCCAGCAGCCAGGCCCTGGGACAGGGGAACAATGAGCAGTTCTTC,CASSQALGQGNNEQFF
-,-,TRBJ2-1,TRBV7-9,TGTGCCAGCAGCCCTCCTCGAGGTGAAACCTACAATGAGCAGTTCTTC,CASSPPRGETYNEQFF
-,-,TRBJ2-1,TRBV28,TGTGCCAGCAGGTTATTGGGACTTACCCTGGATGAGCAGTTCTTC,CASRLLGLTLDEQFF
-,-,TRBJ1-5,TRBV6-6,TGTGCCAGCAGTTACTCGGGCAGGAATAGCAATCAGCCCCAGCATTTT,CASSYSGRNSNQPQHF
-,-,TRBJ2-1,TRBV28,TGTGCCAGCAGTGTATACAATGAGCAGTTCTTC,CASSVYNEQFF
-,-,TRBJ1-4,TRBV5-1,TGCGCCAGCAGCTCTCCCGAGGGCCTGAGTGAAAAACTGTTTTTT,CASSSPEGLSEKLFF